Described below is a single TCR beta chain sequence and its context. Its specificity is unknown. This sample stems from a study of T cell responses to AZD1222 COVID-19 vaccine. Findings of the study overall: Most donors were white British, females outnumbered males, and clonal diversity was possibly underestimated.

Assay used: immunoSEQ multiplex PCR; TCRdb lists only in-frame clones, some missing. The table has about 93,000 clones, 85% to 90% seen once. This TCR came from an adult who received the AZD1222 COVID-19 vaccine. The input for sequencing was peripheral blood, taken 28 days after the second AZD1222 dose.

CDR3 nucleotides: TGTGCCAGCAGCTTCGAGGGGGCCAGCAATCAGCCCCAGCATTTT. Translated: CASSFEGASNQPQHF. The chain has TRBV7-8 and TRBJ1-5; TRBD1 matches at 7 bases. This CDR3 has 15 amino acids. Germline V gene lookup returns CDR1 SGHVS and CDR2 FQNEAQ. V dropped 3 bases and J dropped 1; count of bases not matched to a gene: 3. The full variable domain, its missing parts supplied by reference TRBV7-8 and TRBJ1-5, is GAGVSQSPRYKVAKRGQDVALRCDPISGHVSLFWYQQALGQGPEFLTYFQNEAQLDKSGLPSDRFFAERPEGSVSTLKIQRTQQEDSAVYLCASSFEGASNQPQHFGDGTRLSIL.